The rows below give T cell receptor beta chains drawn from one sample of a study of blood T cells in healthy people across ages. TCRdb re-called the 5' RACE reads with MiXCR, one entry per CDR3 protein. The sample includes over a million distinct CDR3 sequences, 40% to 55% seen only once; the top ten take over 15%. The sequenced sample was blood. The receptors were sampled from a woman aged 60-75 years in good health. Both conserved end residues are part of each CDR3. The order of the fields is CDR3 DNA, CDR3 protein, clone size, J gene, V gene, D gene. A D gene is named only where the DNA matches it firmly. For some rows the clone size is stated as once, few or many, or as a class when expanded; others skip it.

TGCAGTGCCCAAATGGCGCTTAATACGCAGTATTTT	CSAQMALNTQYF	few	TRBJ2-3	TRBV20-1	.
TGTGCCATCAGTTCGACAGGGAAGTCCACTGAAGCTTTCTTT	CAISSTGKSTEAFF	few	TRBJ1-1	TRBV10-3	TRBD1
TGCAGTGCCGAGGAAACAGGGCGAGCAATGCAGTTCTTC	CSAEETGRAMQFF	.	TRBJ2-1	TRBV20-1	.
TGCAGTGCTTGGGGGCCGGGCCCCCGTAGGACCCCGGAGATCAGCTCCTACAATGAGCAGTTCTTC	CSAWGPGPRRTPEISSYNEQFF	.	TRBJ2-1	TRBV20-1	.
TGTGCCAGCAGCGTGGGGGGGGGAACTCAGCCCCAGCATTTT	CASSVGGGTQPQHF	few	TRBJ1-5	TRBV5-6	.
TGCAGCGTCGACGGGGGCGTCCAGGGAGAGACCCAGTACTTC	CSVDGGVQGETQYF	few	TRBJ2-5	TRBV29-1	.
TGTGCCAGCAGCTTAGCGCTAGCGGGGGGGACCCAAGAGACCCAGTACTTC	CASSLALAGGTQETQYF	.	TRBJ2-5	TRBV7-2	TRBD2
TGTGCCAGCAGCTCGGGTAGCGGGAGCTCTGAGCAGTTCTTC	CASSSGSGSSEQFF	.	TRBJ2-1	TRBV13	TRBD2
TGTGCCAGCAGTCCCAGCCGGGGTCGACATGAAAAACTGTTTTTT	CASSPSRGRHEKLFF	.	TRBJ1-4	TRBV27	.
TGTGCCAGCAGTGAATTTTTGGGCAGCCAAGAGACCCAGTACTTC	CASSEFLGSQETQYF	few	TRBJ2-5	TRBV25-1	.
TGTGCCAGCAGCTTAGAACTAGCGTTAAGATCCTACGAGCAGTACTTC	CASSLELALRSYEQYF	.	TRBJ2-7	TRBV11-2	TRBD2
TGCAGTGCTAGAGACCTACTAGCGGGAGGGCCTAACGAGCAGTACTTC	CSARDLLAGGPNEQYF	.	TRBJ2-7	TRBV20-1	TRBD2
TGTGCCAGCAGTTTGATCCCGCCCCACGAGCAGTACTTC	CASSLIPPHEQYF	.	TRBJ2-7	TRBV27	.
TGTGCCAGCAGTGAGATAGCGGGAGTACGACAAGAGACCCAGTACTTC	CASSEIAGVRQETQYF	.	TRBJ2-5	TRBV25-1	TRBD2
TGCAGTGCTAGGTTCAGGGGGATGAACACTGAAGCTTTCTTT	CSARFRGMNTEAFF	.	TRBJ1-1	TRBV20-1	TRBD1
TGCAGTGCTAGATTGGGGGGGAACAACTATAATTCACCCCTCCACTTT	CSARLGGNNYNSPLHF	few	TRBJ1-6	TRBV20-1	.
TGCAGTGCTAGCCCGAGGGTCCGAGGGGCCGACTACAATGAGCAGTTCTTC	CSASPRVRGADYNEQFF	few	TRBJ2-1	TRBV20-1	.
TGTGCCACCTTAGGTAACTCAGGGGCGAGAGATACGCAGTATTTT	CATLGNSGARDTQYF	few	TRBJ2-3	TRBV10-3	.
TGCGCCAGCAGCTTGAATGGCCGTGTCACAGATACGCAGTATTTT	CASSLNGRVTDTQYF	few	TRBJ2-3	TRBV5-1	.
TGCGCCAGCAACCCGGGAGGGAAGTCGGGCAATGAGCAGTTCTTC	CASNPGGKSGNEQFF	.	TRBJ2-1	TRBV5-1	TRBD2
TGCAGTGCTGGGGGGGGGACTAGCGGGGAATTGACCTACAATGAGCAGTTCTTC	CSAGGGTSGELTYNEQFF	.	TRBJ2-1	TRBV20-1	TRBD2
TGTGCCAGCAGTGAAGCGCTAGTGATAGCGGGAGATCCCTACAATGAGCAGTTCTTC	CASSEALVIAGDPYNEQFF	many	TRBJ2-1	TRBV6-1	TRBD2
TGTGCCAGCAGAATAAGACAGGGGAGGTATGAGCAGTTCTTC	CASRIRQGRYEQFF	.	TRBJ2-1	TRBV27	TRBD1
TGTGCCAGCAGTTCCCTTGGACAGGGGATAAGGAATACGGGCTACACCTTC	CASSSLGQGIRNTGYTF	few	TRBJ1-2	TRBV28	TRBD1
TGTGCCAGCTCATCCCTAAATTACGAGCAGTACTTC	CASSSLNYEQYF	few	TRBJ2-7	TRBV18	.
TGTGCCACCAGCAGCGGGGTGGGTGGTGAGACCCAGTACTTC	CATSSGVGGETQYF	few	TRBJ2-5	TRBV15	.